This passage covers 24 T cell receptor beta chains from one sample sequenced in a study of blood T cell repertoires in COVID-19. TCRdb's table, derived via immunoSEQ multiplex PCR, lists solely in-frame clones and lacks some. The data contain approximately 470,000 clones, roughly 87% of them singletons. Source material: PBMCs or T cells enriched from blood (not recorded which). These receptors came from a woman aged 18-30 years who had recovered from COVID-19.

This clone was observed a few times. J is TRBJ2-2 and V is TRBV18; the D gene is possibly TRBD2 (5 bases). CDR1 is KGHSH, CDR2 LQKENI, per germline. V was shortened by 3 bases and J by 7 bases, with 9 bases between the two germline ends. The length of the CDR3 is 13 residues. As DNA, the CDR3 is TGTGCCAGCTCACCGGTGGCGGGCGGGGAGCTGTTTTTT. This encodes CASSPVAGGELFF.

The V gene is TRBV13, the J gene TRBJ1-1; D is ambiguous. Germline assignment: CDR1 PRHDT and CDR2 FYEKMQ (reference sequence). The CDR3 has 12 amino acids. Trimming removed 3 bases from V and 10 bases from J, with 12 bases in between. The CDR3 nucleotides read TGTGCCAGCAGCTTCCCTCAGGATGGAGCTTTCTTT. Protein sequence: CASSFPQDGAFF.

The V gene is TRBV5-1, the J gene TRBJ2-2; TRBD2 matches at 11 bases. The CDR3 has 17 residues. The V gene end was trimmed by 4 bases and the J gene end by 1 base; junction bases not matched to a gene: 6. Looked up from germline, CDR1 is SGHRS and CDR2 is YFSETQ. CDR3 region: CASSDPSGGRNTGELFF. DNA of the CDR3: TGCGCCAGCAGCGACCCTAGCGGGGGGAGGAACACCGGGGAGCTGTTTTTT.

Here the CDR3 DNA reads TGCGCCAGCAGCCGTTACCTAGGAGGGGACGATGCAGATACGCAGTATTTT. It codes for CASSRYLGGDDADTQYF. This rearrangement joins TRBV5-1 to TRBJ2-3, with D perhaps matching TRBD2 (6 bases). V dropped 4 bases and J dropped 4 bases, with 22 bases sitting between them. Germline V gene lookup returns CDR1 SGHRS and CDR2 YFSETQ. This CDR3 region has 17 residues.

The J gene is TRBJ2-6, the V gene TRBV5-1, with TRBD1 matching 8 bases. The germline V gene has CDR1 SGHRS and CDR2 YFSETQ. V trimming: 6 bases; J trimming: 4 bases; junction bases outside the gene matches: 9. This CDR3 spans 16 amino acids. CDR3 nucleotides: TGCGCCAGCACCTTTAGGACAGGGACGGGGGCCAACGTCCTGACTTTC. Translating gives CASTFRTGTGANVLTF.

The chain is built from TRBV5-6 and TRBJ1-6; D is possibly TRBD1 (5 bases). Germline loops: CDR1 SGHDT, CDR2 YYEEEE. This CDR3 is 14 amino acids long. V was cut by 4 bases and J by 1 base, with 6 bases left in between. In DNA, the CDR3 is TGTGCCAGCAGCCCAGGGTCCTATAATTCACCCCTCCACTTT. Translated: CASSPGSYNSPLHF.

This chain uses TRBV5-1 with TRBJ2-2, with D unclear. Between the trimmed V and J ends, which lost 4 bases and 7 bases, there was a span of 14 bases. Looked up from germline, CDR1 is SGHRS and CDR2 is YFSETQ. The length of the CDR3 is 14 residues. CDR3 residues: CASSGSRLGGELFF. The CDR3 DNA is TGCGCCAGCAGCGGGTCGAGGCTAGGCGGGGAGCTGTTTTTT.

V usage is TRBV5-1 and J usage is TRBJ1-4, with TRBD1 matching over 7 bases. J was trimmed by 3 bases and V by 2 bases; bases with no gene match: 4. CDR1 and CDR2 from the germline V gene are SGHRS and YFSETQ. There are 15 residues in the CDR3. The CDR3 is CASSLQGYPNEKLFF. The CDR3 region has the DNA TGCGCCAGCAGCTTACAGGGGTACCCTAATGAAAAACTGTTTTTT.

This chain connects TRBV6-1 to TRBJ1-1; D uncertain. The CDR3 is made up of 12 amino acids. V shed 3 bases and J shed 8 bases, with 10 bases lying between them. Looked up from germline, CDR1 is MNHNS and CDR2 is SASEGT. The CDR3 DNA follows: TGTGCCAGCAGTGACCGGGGTAAAGAAGCTTTCTTT. This sequence encodes CASSDRGKEAFF.

The chain links TRBV28 to TRBJ2-3, with a weak D call TRBD1 (6 bases). Deletions cut 1 base from V and 2 bases from J, with 13 bases between. The germline gives CDR1 MDHEN, CDR2 SYDVKM. This CDR3 has 16 residues. The DNA for the CDR3 is TGTGCCAGCAGTTTATTCGGCCAGGGGTACACAGATACGCAGTATTTT. Protein sequence: CASSLFGQGYTDTQYF.

This rearrangement joins TRBV27 to TRBJ2-7, with 16 positions matching TRBD2. J was trimmed by 7 bases and V by 6 bases; bases with no gene match: 12. There are 17 residues in the CDR3. CDR1 and CDR2 from the germline V gene are MNHEY and SMNVEV (reference sequence). As DNA, the CDR3 is TGTGCCAGCAGCTCCTCTCCGGGACTAGCGGGGGGGCATGAGCAGTACTTC. This codes for CASSSSPGLAGGHEQYF.

The chain recombines TRBV5-1 with TRBJ1-2; a weak D match, TRBD1 (5 bases). V lost 7 bases to trimming and J lost 1 base, with 14 bases between them. The germline V gene has CDR1 SGHRS and CDR2 YFSETQ. CDR3 length: 14 amino acids. The CDR3 protein is CASGEGPGNYGYTF. The CDR3 region has the DNA TGCGCCAGCGGGGAGGGGCCGGGTAACTATGGCTACACCTTC.

This clone was found a few times. Other DNA sequences of this sample code for an identical CDR3. The V and J genes are TRBV5-1 and TRBJ1-4, with a tentative D call TRBD1 (5 bases). The CDR3 length is 14 residues. Germline V gene lookup returns CDR1 SGHRS and CDR2 YFSETQ. The V end was cut by 2 bases, the J end by 6 bases, with 11 bases between. Here the CDR3 DNA reads TGCGCCAGCAGCTTCACAGGAGAGTATGAAAAACTGTTTTTT. Translated: CASSFTGEYEKLFF.

V is TRBV20-1 and J is TRBJ1-2; no definite D call. Germline CDR1 is DFQATT and CDR2 is SNEGSKA (reference sequence). The CDR3 extends over 11 amino acids. V was shortened by 4 bases and J by 5 bases, with 8 bases between the two germline ends. The CDR3 DNA sequence: TGCAGTGCTACTAACAGTTATGGCTACACCTTC. Translation gives CSATNSYGYTF.

The CDR3 is CAYTPAITEAFF. The CDR3 DNA sequence: TGTGCCTACACCCCCGCCATCACTGAAGCTTTCTTT. The chain uses TRBV30 and TRBJ1-1; D gene ambiguous. The CDR3 contains 12 residues. Deletions cut 7 bases from V and 4 bases from J, with 13 bases between. Germline CDR1 reads GTSNPN; CDR2 reads SVGIG (reference sequence).

V is TRBV2 and J is TRBJ1-1; no firm D call. The CDR3 totals 13 residues. Germline loops: CDR1 SNHLY, CDR2 FYNNEI. The germline V and J ends were trimmed by 5 bases and 1 base, with 8 bases remaining between them. CDR3 bases: TGTGCCAGCAGTCCGACACCGAACACTGAAGCTTTCTTT. Its translation: CASSPTPNTEAFF. Complete variable domain (other parts from reference TRBV2 and TRBJ1-1): EPEVTQTPSHQVTQMGQEVILRCVPISNHLYFYWYRQILGQKVEFLVSFYNNEISEKSEIFDDQFSVERPDGSNFTLKIRSTKLEDSAMYFCASSPTPNTEAFFGQGTRLTVV.

The CDR3 loop is CASSQTGDTGELFF. The CDR3 region has the DNA TGCGCCAGCAGCCAAACAGGGGACACCGGGGAGCTGTTTTTT. The rearrangement joins TRBV5-1 to TRBJ2-2; 7 nucleotides line up with TRBD1. Unmatched junction bases numbered 3, after V lost 4 bases and J lost 3 bases. This CDR3 contains 14 residues. The germline V gene has CDR1 SGHRS and CDR2 YFSETQ.

The rearrangement links TRBV9 to TRBJ2-2; no clear D gene. Trimming cost V 6 bases and J 3 bases, with 12 bases left between them. There are 14 residues in the CDR3. Germline loops: CDR1 SGDLS, CDR2 YYNGEE. The CDR3 sequence: CASTPHRDTGELFF. Here the CDR3 DNA reads TGTGCCAGCACCCCCCACCGCGACACCGGGGAGCTGTTTTTT.

This chain connects TRBV11-2 to TRBJ1-2; D may be TRBD1 (5 bases). Trimming removed 5 bases from V and 1 base from J, with 20 bases in between. The CDR3 runs to 17 residues. Germline-derived CDR1 and CDR2 are SGHAT and FQNNGV. The DNA of the CDR3 is TGTGCCAGCAGCCCCCTGGGGGGGATAGCCCGTAACTATGGCTACACCTTC. It specifies CASSPLGGIARNYGYTF.

This chain joins TRBV5-4 and TRBJ1-4; TRBD1 matches at 12 bases. V lost 0 bases, J lost 10 bases, and 4 bases stayed unmatched. CDR1 is SGHNT, CDR2 YYREEE, per germline (reference sequence). This CDR3 spans 15 amino acids. Here the CDR3 DNA reads TGTGCCAGCAGCTTGGAGGGGACAGGGGGCGGAAAACTGTTTTTT. Translating it yields CASSLEGTGGGKLFF. The full variable domain, rest sourced from reference TRBV5-4 and TRBJ1-4, is ETGVTQSPTHLIKTRGQQVTLRCSSQSGHNTVSWYQQALGQGPQFIFQYYREEENGRGNFPPRFSGLQFPNYSSELNVNALELDDSALYLCASSLEGTGGGKLFFGSGTQLSVL.

As for this clone: Additional DNA sequences in this sample encode the identical CDR3. DNA of the CDR3: TGTGCCAGCAGTTTGGGGCAGACAGATACGCAGTATTTT. It encodes CASSLGQTDTQYF. V and J are TRBV28 and TRBJ2-3; D might be TRBD1 (5 bases). CDR1 is MDHEN, CDR2 SYDVKM, per germline. This CDR3 is built from 13 residues. V lost 3 bases to trimming and J lost 3 bases, with 7 bases between them.

V and J are TRBV19 and TRBJ1-2; 8 nucleotides match TRBD1. The germline V gene encodes CDR1 LNHDA and CDR2 SQIVND (reference sequence). The trim removed 7 bases at V and 0 bases at J, leaving 4 bases unmatched. The length of the CDR3 is 14 residues. CDR3 residues: CASTRTGSNYGYTF. The CDR3 bases are TGTGCCAGTACCAGGACAGGGTCTAACTATGGCTACACCTTC.

The gene calls are TRBV27 and TRBJ1-1, with TRBD1 matching 9 bases. The CDR3 contains 16 residues. With V trimmed by 4 bases and J by 3 bases, 9 bases remained unmatched. The germline CDR1 and CDR2 sequences are MNHEY and SMNVEV (reference sequence). In DNA, the CDR3 is TGTGCCAGCAGTTATTATCCACAGGGGGCTGACACTGAAGCTTTCTTT. Its protein is CASSYYPQGADTEAFF.

This chain links TRBV5-1 with TRBJ1-6; weak D call: TRBD1 (5 bases). This CDR3 region has 19 residues. The V end was cut by 2 bases, the J end by 7 bases, with 25 bases between. The germline V gene has CDR1 SGHRS and CDR2 YFSETQ. In nucleotides, the CDR3 is TGCGCCAGCAGCTTAACCCCGGTCTTCTGGGGGGTTCTGAATTCACCCCTCCACTTT. It yields the protein CASSLTPVFWGVLNSPLHF.